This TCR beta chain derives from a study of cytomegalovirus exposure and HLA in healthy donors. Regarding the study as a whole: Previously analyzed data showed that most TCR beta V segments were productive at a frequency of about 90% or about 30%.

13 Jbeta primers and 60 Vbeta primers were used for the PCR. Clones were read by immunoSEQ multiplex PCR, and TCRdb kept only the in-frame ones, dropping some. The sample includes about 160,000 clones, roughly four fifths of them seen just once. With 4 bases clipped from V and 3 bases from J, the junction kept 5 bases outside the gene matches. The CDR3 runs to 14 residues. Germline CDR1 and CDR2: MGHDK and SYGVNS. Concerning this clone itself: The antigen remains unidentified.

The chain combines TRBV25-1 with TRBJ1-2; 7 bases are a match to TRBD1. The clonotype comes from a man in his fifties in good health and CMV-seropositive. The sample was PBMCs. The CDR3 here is CASSGQGQYYGYTF. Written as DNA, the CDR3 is TGTGCCAGCAGTGGGCAGGGACAGTACTATGGCTACACCTTC.